A single sample gave rise to the 25 T cell receptor beta chains below, sequenced in a study of OX40 agonist ivuxolimab in advanced cancers. Profiling relied on immunoSEQ multiplex PCR, and the TCRdb table lists in-frame clones only, not all of them. Here the sample spans about 24,000 clones, around 78% being singletons. The input for sequencing was CD4+ or CD8+ T cells sorted from blood, taken in a trial of the OX40 agonist ivuxolimab. These receptors were taken from an adult with an advanced solid tumor such as melanoma, head and neck, liver or kidney cancer.

The V call is TRBV5-8, the J call TRBJ1-6; 10 bases are a match to TRBD1. This CDR3 is 15 amino acids long. Germline V gene sequence: CDR1 SGHTS, CDR2 YDEGEE. Trimming cost V 3 bases and J 10 bases; bases outside gene matches: 7. The CDR3 DNA is TGTGCCAGCAGCTCCCGTGGGGACAGGGGATCACCCCTCCACTTT. Its translation: CASSSRGDRGSPLHF.

This sequence joins TRBV19 and TRBJ1-1; D remains unclear. Trimming stripped 3 bases from V and 1 base from J, with 12 bases between. From germline, CDR1 is LNHDA and CDR2 SQIVND (reference sequence). The CDR3 is 15 amino acids. The CDR3 here is CASSIGWETNTEAFF. CDR3 nucleotides: TGTGCCAGTAGTATTGGCTGGGAGACGAACACTGAAGCTTTCTTT. The entire variable domain, with the rest obtained from reference TRBV19 and TRBJ1-1, is as follows: DGGITQSPKYLFRKEGQNVTLSCEQNLNHDAMYWYRQDPGQGLRLIYYSQIVNDFQKGDIAEGYSVSREKKESFPLTVTSAQKNPTAFYLCASSIGWETNTEAFFGQGTRLTVV.

V is TRBV19 and J is TRBJ2-3; unclear D gene. The CDR3 loop spans 11 amino acids. Germline V gene data show CDR1 as LNHDA and CDR2 as SQIVND (reference sequence). V was trimmed by 7 bases and J by 4 bases, leaving 6 bases between them. DNA of the CDR3: TGTGCCAGTAAAGGATCAGATACGCAGTATTTT. Encoded protein: CASKGSDTQYF.

The chain carries TRBV27 and TRBJ2-7; 7 bases agree with TRBD1. The V segment lost 2 bases and the J segment 2 bases; nucleotides outside the gene matches: 3. This CDR3 has 14 amino acids. The germline V gene encodes CDR1 MNHEY and CDR2 SMNVEV (reference sequence). The CDR3 sequence: CASSLNRGPYEQYF. DNA for the CDR3: TGTGCCAGCAGTTTAAACAGGGGACCCTACGAGCAGTACTTC.

The rearrangement links TRBV7-9 to TRBJ2-3; D is unclear. This CDR3 region has 12 residues. Germline V gene sequence: CDR1 SEHNR, CDR2 FQNEAQ (reference sequence). Trimming removed 5 bases from V and 4 bases from J, with 7 bases in between. The CDR3 loop reads CASSPVPDTQYF. The DNA for the CDR3 is TGTGCCAGCAGCCCAGTGCCAGATACGCAGTATTTT.

The chain employs TRBV7-6 and TRBJ1-5; 7 positions match TRBD1. The CDR3 covers 16 residues. The trim removed 5 bases at V and 4 bases at J, leaving 11 bases unmatched. CDR1 is SGHVS and CDR2 is FNYEAQ in the germline V gene. The CDR3 nucleotides are TGTGCCAGCAGCCTACTAGCCGGGACAGCTAATCAGCCCCAGCATTTT. Encoded protein: CASSLLAGTANQPQHF. Full variable domain (outside the CDR3, taken from reference TRBV7-6 and TRBJ1-5): GAGVSQSPRYKVTKRGQDVALRCDPISGHVSLYWYRQALGQGPEFLTYFNYEAQQDKSGLPNDRFSAERPEGSISTLTIQRTEQRDSAMYRCASSLLAGTANQPQHFGDGTRLSIL.

The chain uses TRBV28 and TRBJ1-1, with 8 nucleotides matching TRBD1. Trimming cost V 5 bases and J 10 bases; bases outside gene matches: 9. Germline V gene data show CDR1 as MDHEN and CDR2 as SYDVKM. This CDR3 is built from 13 residues. The CDR3 region is CASSLGQGRIAFF. DNA of the CDR3: TGTGCCAGCAGTCTAGGACAGGGCCGAATAGCTTTCTTT.

CDR3 sequence (DNA): TGTGCCATCGGCGGGGGAGGGTCCTACGAGCAGTACTTC. Protein sequence: CAIGGGGSYEQYF. J is TRBJ2-7 and V is TRBV10-3; the match to TRBD2 covers 7 bases. There are 13 residues in the CDR3. CDR1 is ENHRY, CDR2 SYGVKD, per germline. The trim removed 8 bases at V and 1 base at J, leaving 5 bases unmatched.

Here the CDR3 reads CASSYVDRRQDGELFF. The CDR3 bases are TGTGCCAGCAGCTATGTAGACAGGCGCCAGGACGGGGAGCTGTTTTTT. The chain has TRBV5-4 and TRBJ2-2, with a possible D match to TRBD1 (6 bases). The CDR3 covers 16 residues. In germline, CDR1 is SGHNT, CDR2 YYREEE (reference sequence). The V end lost 3 bases, the J end lost 7 bases, and 19 bases lay between the germline ends.

The chain has TRBV5-6 and TRBJ2-7, with a weak D call TRBD2 (6 bases). The CDR3 runs 14 residues. Trimming removed 0 bases at V and 6 bases at J, with 13 bases between. The germline CDR1 and CDR2 sequences are SGHDT and YYEEEE. CDR3 loop: CASSLGQRAGEQYF. CDR3 bases: TGTGCCAGCAGCTTGGGTCAGCGAGCGGGCGAGCAGTACTTC.

The CDR3 loop reads CASSRDGSYGYTF. Written as DNA, the CDR3 is TGTGCCAGCAGCCGGGACGGAAGTTATGGCTACACCTTC. The genes are TRBV13 and TRBJ1-2, with D possibly matching TRBD1 (5 bases). Trimming took 5 bases from V and 5 from J, leaving 12 bases between them. In germline, CDR1 is PRHDT, CDR2 FYEKMQ (reference sequence). The CDR3 has 13 amino acids.

The chain joins TRBV15 to TRBJ2-5; possibly TRBD1 for D (5 bases). The CDR3 contains 14 residues. Trimming cost V 3 bases and J 4 bases, with 12 bases left between them. Germline CDR1 LNHNV, CDR2 YYDKDF (reference sequence). CDR3 nucleotides: TGTGCCACCAGCAGGCAGGGATCCGGAGAGACCCAGTACTTC. Translation: CATSRQGSGETQYF.

The genes are TRBV10-3 and TRBJ2-7; D tentatively reads TRBD1 or TRBD2 (5 bases each). The germline V gene encodes CDR1 ENHRY and CDR2 SYGVKD. Trimming left V 3 bases short and J 5 bases short, with 23 bases between. The CDR3 length is 17 residues. The CDR3 coding sequence is TGTGCCATCAGTGAATCTACCGGGACCCTCTTCAACGACGAGCAGTACTTC. Translation gives CAISESTGTLFNDEQYF.

The rearrangement joins TRBV6-1 to TRBJ1-5; D is ambiguous. CDR3 length: 14 amino acids. Trimming took off 5 bases at V and 3 bases at J, with 11 bases between the two ends. CDR1 is MNHNS and CDR2 is SASEGT in the germline V gene. The CDR3 here is CASSWLGNNQPQHF. The CDR3 DNA sequence: TGTGCCAGCAGTTGGTTGGGGAACAATCAGCCCCAGCATTTT.

CDR3 DNA: TGTGCCAGCATCCACCGGCCTCAGTTGATTTCCGGGGAGCTGTTTTTT. Translated, it gives CASIHRPQLISGELFF. V gene TRBV6-6 combines with J gene TRBJ2-2; D remains unclear. The V and J ends lost 7 bases and 6 bases respectively, with 21 bases between them. Germline V gene lookup returns CDR1 MNHNY and CDR2 SVGAGI (reference sequence). The CDR3 is 16 amino acids.

The J gene is TRBJ1-2, the V gene TRBV13; tentative D call: TRBD1 (5 bases). Germline V gives CDR1 PRHDT, CDR2 FYEKMQ (reference sequence). The CDR3 loop spans 14 amino acids. V was pared by 0 bases and J by 7 bases, with 12 bases between. This CDR3 is CASSLGLRGGGYTF. CDR3 nucleotide sequence: TGTGCCAGCAGCTTAGGCCTCCGGGGGGGTGGCTACACCTTC.

V gene TRBV9 combines with J gene TRBJ1-3; D may be TRBD1 (5 bases). CDR3 length: 15 residues. V was trimmed by 2 bases and J by 0 bases, leaving 9 bases between them. Germline V gene lookup returns CDR1 SGDLS and CDR2 YYNGEE. For the CDR3, the DNA is TGTGCCAGCAGCGTTTCGACAGCCTCTGGAAACACCATATATTTT. As protein: CASSVSTASGNTIYF.

This clone was counted a single time. V is TRBV7-3 and J is TRBJ2-3, with 8 bases identical to TRBD1. J was trimmed by 1 base and V by 5 bases; bases with no gene match: 14. The CDR3 totals 18 residues. The germline V gene encodes CDR1 SGHTA and CDR2 FQGTGA. This CDR3 reads CASSLNVRGLGGTDTQYF. As DNA, the CDR3 is TGTGCCAGCAGCCTAAACGTCAGGGGGCTTGGAGGCACAGATACGCAGTATTTT.

J is TRBJ1-2 and V is TRBV10-3, with TRBD1 matching 7 bases. Looked up from germline, CDR1 is ENHRY and CDR2 is SYGVKD. The V and J ends lost 3 bases and 3 bases, in that order; junction bases with no gene match: 10. The CDR3 extends over 16 amino acids. The CDR3 nucleotides read TGTGCCATCAGTGATCGACAGGGCCCTTCGGACTATGGCTACACCTTC. It yields the protein CAISDRQGPSDYGYTF.

The chain recombines TRBV6-1 with TRBJ2-7; D is undetermined. Germline lookup yields CDR1 MNHNS and CDR2 SASEGT. CDR3 length: 13 residues. V was trimmed by 8 bases and J by 1 base, leaving 12 bases between them. As DNA, the CDR3 is TGTGCCAGCCATACGGACGGTTCCTACGAGCAGTACTTC. Protein: CASHTDGSYEQYF.

The genes are TRBV10-3 and TRBJ2-5; D not resolved. The CDR3 consists of 16 residues. Germline V lookup: CDR1 ENHRY, CDR2 SYGVKD. The V and J ends lost 0 bases and 7 bases respectively, with 18 bases between them. The CDR3 sequence is CAISESLTVGWGTQYF. CDR3 coding DNA: TGTGCCATCAGTGAGTCGCTAACAGTCGGTTGGGGGACCCAGTACTTC.

Only a few counts were recorded for this clone. The rearrangement uses TRBV2 and TRBJ1-1; D call uncertain. Trimming removed 8 bases from V and 1 base from J, with 17 bases in between. Germline V gene sequence: CDR1 SNHLY, CDR2 FYNNEI. The CDR3 is 15 residues long. CDR3 in amino acids: CASDETSGGNTEAFF. DNA for the CDR3: TGTGCCAGCGACGAGACGTCCGGAGGGAACACTGAAGCTTTCTTT. The variable domain in full, with the rest retrieved from reference TRBV2 and TRBJ1-1, is EPEVTQTPSHQVTQMGQEVILRCVPISNHLYFYWYRQILGQKVEFLVSFYNNEISEKSEIFDDQFSVERPDGSNFTLKIRSTKLEDSAMYFCASDETSGGNTEAFFGQGTRLTVV.

This chain joins TRBV9 and TRBJ1-3; D is undetermined. Between the trimmed V and J ends, which lost 0 bases and 2 bases, there was a span of 9 bases. Germline V gene data show CDR1 as SGDLS and CDR2 as YYNGEE. The CDR3 contains 15 residues. CDR3 in amino acids: CASSVGVSPGNTIYF. The CDR3 nucleotides read TGTGCCAGCAGCGTAGGTGTCAGCCCTGGAAACACCATATATTTT.

This clone counts as medium-sized. V is TRBV7-8 and J is TRBJ1-5; D gene unclear. Germline values: CDR1 SGHVS, CDR2 FQNEAQ. The CDR3 is made up of 12 amino acids. Trimming removed 3 bases at V and 5 bases at J, with 5 bases between. The CDR3 bases are TGTGCCAGCAGCTTGAACGATCAGCCCCAGCATTTT. Translating it yields CASSLNDQPQHF.

Notes on this clone: Compared with germline, one end of the junction differs, possibly owing to a read error. Additional DNA sequences in this sample encode the identical CDR3. The rearrangement links TRBV29-1 to TRBJ2-1; D may correspond to TRBD1 or TRBD2 (6 bases each). The V gene's germline CDR1 is SQVTM and CDR2 ANQGSEA. The CDR3 totals 18 residues. CDR3 in amino acids: CRVDGGGGAGGSYNEQFF. Written as DNA, the CDR3 is TGCCGCGTTGACGGTGGGGGCGGGGCAGGAGGTTCCTACAATGAGCAGTTCTTC.